This T cell receptor (beta chain) is from a study of T cells in Graves' hyperthyroidism and ophthalmopathy. This clonotype was counted many times. Uncontrolled infection, other autoimmune disease, pregnancy or lactation led to exclusion. The PBMCs were sourced from fresh peripheral blood (about 9.7 ml). TCR beta CDR3 sequences were amplified from RNA transcripts. The study used the HTBI primer set for a first-round RT-PCR of the TCR CDR3. TCRdb itself ran the multiplex PCR reads through MiXCR, one entry per CDR3 protein. The sample shows about 500,000 distinct CDR3 sequences, 15% to 20% of them seen only once. The sequence was collected from a woman in her thirties with Graves' ophthalmopathy. Sequenced material: blood.

CDR3 nucleotide sequence: TGCGCCAGCAGTCCCGGACTAGCGGGAGGGCCTCAAGAGTACAATGAGCAGTTCTTC. It yields the protein CASSPGLAGGPQEYNEQFF. The chain combines TRBV5-1 with TRBJ2-1, with 15 nucleotides matching TRBD2. CDR1 and CDR2 from the germline V gene are SGHRS and YFSETQ. Unmatched junction bases numbered 13, after V lost 5 bases and J lost 4 bases. The CDR3 length is 19 residues.